This TCR beta chain was retrieved from a study of CD8 T cells in Susac syndrome. RNA totalling roughly 0.5 to 1 ug underwent reverse transcription with random hexamers. One entry per CDR3 protein results from TCRdb running MiXCR on the immunoSEQ multiplex PCR reads. The sample consists of 150,000 to 200,000 distinct CDR3 sequences, approximately 94% of them appearing once. The CDR3 runs to 17 residues. V gave up 3 bases and J gave up 2 bases; unmatched junction bases: 8. The specimen was CD4+ T cells from PBMCs. The V call is TRBV12-3 or TRBV12-4, the J call TRBJ2-3; TRBD2 matches at 10 bases. The clonotype was recovered from a human donor with multiple sclerosis. CDR3 amino acids: CASSLARTSGLTDTQYF. CDR3 DNA sequence: TGTGCCAGCAGTTTGGCCCGGACTAGCGGACTCACAGATACGCAGTATTTT.